Below, one T cell receptor beta chain is given with its context. Its specificity is unknown. These data come from a study of T-cell memory formation after mild COVID-19. Broader study findings: Pre-infection memory harbored some responding clones, suggesting cross-reactive memory joined. Among clones contracting day 15 to 85, CD4/CD8 was balanced, whereas later expanders leaned CD4+. Contracting CD4+ clones were located mainly in CM and EM, and CD8+ clones in EMRA.

Using constant-segment primers, 5'RACE produced TCR alpha and TCR beta cDNA libraries carrying sample barcodes and UMIs. Each CDR3 protein gets one entry after TCRdb re-called the 5' RACE reads with MiXCR. The data show about 470,000 distinct CDR3 sequences, approximately 18% seen once. Trimming removed 6 bases from V and 4 bases from J; junction bases left unmatched: 6. The germline gives CDR1 SQVTM, CDR2 ANQGSEA. The CDR3 consists of 14 residues. Source material: PBMCs or a T cell subset sorted from them (not recorded which). This chain connects TRBV29-1 to TRBJ2-1; 10 positions match TRBD2. The clonotype comes from an adult woman who had mild COVID-19 (a few samples of this study predate the infection). Cell type and time point are not known. The CDR3 reads CSVDSGRFYNEQFF. The DNA of the CDR3 is TGCAGCGTCGATAGCGGGAGGTTTTACAATGAGCAGTTCTTC.